The 3 T cell receptor beta chains below were found in one sample sequenced in a study of PD-1 blockade in classical Hodgkin lymphoma. Each patient relapsed following autologous stem cell transplantation, and prior brentuximab vedotin exposure differed. Libraries were prepared by immunoSEQ multiplex PCR; TCRdb keeps only in-frame clonotypes and omits some of them. The sample includes fewer than 110,000 clones, around 88% of them seen just once. This specimen was peripheral blood mononuclear cells (PBMCs), taken before the second cycle of nivolumab. All receptors derive from a human donor with classical Hodgkin lymphoma.

The chain employs TRBV6-4 and TRBJ2-1, with TRBD1 as a possible D gene (5 bases). CDR1 is MRHNA, CDR2 SNTAGT, per germline. The CDR3 spans 16 residues. Trimming took 3 bases from V and 0 from J, leaving 12 bases between them. The CDR3 sequence is CASSDRQTYSYNEQFF. Here the CDR3 DNA reads TGTGCCAGCAGTGATCGACAGACATACTCCTACAATGAGCAGTTCTTC.

V gene TRBV2 combines with J gene TRBJ2-7, with 11 bases aligning to TRBD1. Looked up from germline, CDR1 is SNHLY and CDR2 is FYNNEI. CDR3 length: 15 residues. V was pared by 6 bases and J by 5 bases, with 9 bases of the junction left unmatched. The CDR3 is CASRTSGQGGHEQYF. CDR3 in DNA: TGTGCCAGCAGGACTTCGGGACAGGGGGGCCACGAGCAGTACTTC.

The chain carries TRBV29-1 and TRBJ1-5; the D gene is possibly TRBD1 (5 bases). V lost 6 bases and J 1 base, leaving 10 bases between the germline ends. The CDR3 has 13 amino acids. Germline V gives CDR1 SQVTM, CDR2 ANQGSEA. Here the CDR3 reads CSVTWGSNQPQHF. CDR3 nucleotides: TGCAGCGTGACTTGGGGGAGCAATCAGCCCCAGCATTTT.